The T cell receptor beta chain under discussion was sequenced for a study of blood T cell repertoires in COVID-19. Repertoires were generated with immunoSEQ multiplex PCR, while TCRdb's copy carries only in-frame clones and drops some. Of about 200,000 clones in the sample, around three quarters were seen once. CDR3 length: 16 residues. V lost 1 base to trimming and J lost 7 bases, with 14 bases between them. CDR1 MNHEY and CDR2 SMNVEV come from the germline V gene (reference sequence). The specimen sequenced was peripheral blood. The receptor comes from a woman aged 70 to 79 with acute or convalescent COVID-19. The chain carries TRBV27 and TRBJ1-6; D may be TRBD1 (6 bases). In DNA, the CDR3 is TGTGCCAGCAGTTTATGGGGGGCCGGGGGGAATTCACCCCTCCACTTT. It encodes CASSLWGAGGNSPLHF.